This T cell receptor beta chain stems from a study of PD-1 blockade in classical Hodgkin lymphoma. General study results and limits: Before treatment, TCR diversity in newly diagnosed patients was reportedly lower than in healthy donors.

As to time point: newly diagnosed, previously untreated cHL patient sample. The CDR3 contains 15 residues. Germline V gives CDR1 LNHDA, CDR2 SQIVND (reference sequence). This clone was seen a handful of times. Antigen unknown. Its ends do not fully match the called genes, so a read error is possible. TCRdb's table, derived via immunoSEQ multiplex PCR, lists solely in-frame clones and lacks some. The sample includes roughly 29,000 clones, 80% to 95% of them seen just once. This chain uses TRBV19 with TRBJ1-5, with 7 bases lining up with TRBD1. The receptor comes from a human donor with classical Hodgkin lymphoma. Sequencing was performed on peripheral blood mononuclear cells (PBMCs). CDR3 DNA: TGTGCCAGTAGTGTAGACAGGGTAGGCAATCAGCCCCAGCATTTT. It translates to CASSVDRVGNQPQHF.